Presented here are 10 T cell receptor beta chains from one specimen sequenced in a study of blood T cell repertoires in COVID-19. Profiling relied on immunoSEQ multiplex PCR, and the TCRdb table lists in-frame clones only, not all of them. Of around 53,000 clones in the sample, about 83% were seen once. Sequenced sample: peripheral blood. The receptors here all came from a man aged 45-65 years with acute or convalescent COVID-19.

J is TRBJ1-2 and V is TRBV27; 9 bases map to TRBD1. CDR1 is MNHEY, CDR2 SMNVEV, per germline (reference sequence). V shed 5 bases, J shed 8 bases, and the junction held 9 bases outside the gene matches. The CDR3 sequence is 14 residues long. Written as DNA, the CDR3 is TGTGCCAGCAGTCCGGGACAGGGTTTGAGGGGCTACACCTTC. Amino acid sequence: CASSPGQGLRGYTF.

V is TRBV7-9 and J is TRBJ2-7; D is perhaps TRBD2 (6 bases). This CDR3 has 13 amino acids. Trimming took off 5 bases at V and 5 bases at J, with 13 bases between the two ends. Germline lookup yields CDR1 SEHNR and CDR2 FQNEAQ (reference sequence). In nucleotides, the CDR3 is TGTGCCAGCAGCCCCGGGGAGGTGCACGAGCAGTACTTC. It specifies CASSPGEVHEQYF.

V is TRBV11-2 and J is TRBJ1-1; D unresolved. Germline assignment: CDR1 SGHAT and CDR2 FQNNGV. The CDR3 loop spans 14 amino acids. V was pared by 2 bases and J by 5 bases, with 12 bases between. CDR3 DNA: TGTGCCAGCAGCTTAACGGGATTGGGAACTGAAGCTTTCTTT. It encodes CASSLTGLGTEAFF.

The genes are TRBV7-3 and TRBJ2-3; 10 bases map to TRBD2. This CDR3 region has 14 residues. CDR1 is SGHTA and CDR2 is FQGTGA in the germline V gene. The V segment lost 5 bases and the J segment 6 bases; nucleotides outside the gene matches: 5. CDR3 coding DNA: TGTGCCAGCAGCGTCGGGACTAGCGTGGATACGCAGTATTTT. It specifies CASSVGTSVDTQYF.

The chain is built from TRBV6-5 and TRBJ2-7; D ambiguous. V was shortened by 0 bases and J by 0 bases, with 12 bases between the two germline ends. Germline CDR1 and CDR2: MNHEY and SVGAGI. There are 16 residues in the CDR3. The CDR3 spells CASSYSNAGISYEQYF. The DNA for the CDR3 is TGTGCCAGCAGTTACTCGAATGCAGGAATCTCCTACGAGCAGTACTTC.

The chain carries TRBV11-2 and TRBJ2-1; 8 bases line up with TRBD1. Trimming took 2 bases from V and 9 from J; bases not matched to a gene: 3. CDR3 size: 13 residues. Germline V gene lookup returns CDR1 SGHAT and CDR2 FQNNGV. The CDR3 loop reads CASSLQGAGEQFF. CDR3 sequence (DNA): TGTGCCAGCAGCTTACAGGGGGCCGGTGAGCAGTTCTTC.

The V call is TRBV7-9, the J call TRBJ2-7; 10 bases line up with TRBD2. The CDR3 contains 19 residues. V shed 1 base, J shed 3 bases, and the junction held 15 bases outside the gene matches. Per the germline V gene, CDR1 is SEHNR and CDR2 is FQNEAQ (reference sequence). CDR3 protein: CASSLVPSGRALVFYEQYF. The DNA for the CDR3 is TGTGCCAGCAGCTTAGTTCCCAGCGGGAGGGCCCTAGTCTTCTACGAGCAGTACTTC.

The chain joins TRBV6-5 to TRBJ2-7; D is perhaps TRBD1 (7 bases). The V gene's germline CDR1 is MNHEY and CDR2 SVGAGI. V lost 4 bases to trimming and J lost 4 bases, with 14 bases between them. This CDR3 has 14 amino acids. The DNA of the CDR3 is TGTGCCAGCAGTTCGGCGCAGGGGGGATACGAGCAGTACTTC. The encoded protein is CASSSAQGGYEQYF.

The rearrangement links TRBV28 to TRBJ1-6; TRBD1 agrees at 10 bases. The CDR3 length is 18 residues. J gave up 9 bases and V 2 bases, and 13 bases lay outside the gene matches. CDR1 is MDHEN and CDR2 is SYDVKM in the germline V gene. Written as DNA, the CDR3 is TGTGCCAGCAGTTTACCGGGACAGGGGTCACCAGACCCTTCACCCCTCCACTTT. As protein: CASSLPGQGSPDPSPLHF.

The gene calls are TRBV28 and TRBJ2-7, with 10 bases aligning to TRBD1. CDR1 is MDHEN and CDR2 is SYDVKM in the germline V gene. V was clipped by 7 bases and J by 6 bases; unmatched bases: 6. The CDR3 contains 13 residues. The CDR3 loop is CASTRTGGREQYF. CDR3 DNA sequence: TGTGCCAGCACCCGGACAGGGGGTCGCGAGCAGTACTTC.